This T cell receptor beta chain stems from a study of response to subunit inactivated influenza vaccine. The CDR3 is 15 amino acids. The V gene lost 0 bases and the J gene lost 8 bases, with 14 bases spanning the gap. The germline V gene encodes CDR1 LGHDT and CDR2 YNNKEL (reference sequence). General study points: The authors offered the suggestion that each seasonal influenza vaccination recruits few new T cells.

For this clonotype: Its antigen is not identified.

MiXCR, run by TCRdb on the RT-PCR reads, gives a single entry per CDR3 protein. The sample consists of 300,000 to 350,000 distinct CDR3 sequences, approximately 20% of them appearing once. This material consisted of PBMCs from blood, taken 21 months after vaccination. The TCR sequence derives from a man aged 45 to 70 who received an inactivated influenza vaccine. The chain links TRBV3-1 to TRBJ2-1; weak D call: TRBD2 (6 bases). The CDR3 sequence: CASSQDGRTKDEQFF. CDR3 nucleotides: TGTGCCAGCAGCCAAGATGGTAGGACTAAGGATGAGCAGTTCTTC.